These T cell receptor beta chains were read from a single sample in a study of OX40 agonist ivuxolimab in advanced cancers. Clones were read by immunoSEQ multiplex PCR, and TCRdb kept only the in-frame ones, dropping some. The repertoire holds approximately 74,000 clones, with more than 70% as singletons. This specimen was CD4+ or CD8+ T cells sorted from blood, taken in a trial of the OX40 agonist ivuxolimab. The receptors originated from an adult with an advanced solid tumor such as melanoma, head and neck, liver or kidney cancer. Both conserved end residues are part of each CDR3. The D gene is left open where the match is weak. Size tells how often a clone was seen (once, few, many) or the class of an expanded clone, and some rows leave it out.

TRBJ2-1 TRBV11-1 TRBD2 NA CASSRLAGVYNEQFF TGTGCCAGCAGCCGTCTAGCGGGAGTCTACAATGAGCAGTTCTTC
TRBJ2-5 TRBV7-9 NA few CASSLDCPGEQETQYF TGTGCCAGCAGCTTAGACTGCCCAGGTGAGCAAGAGACCCAGTACTTC
TRBJ2-1 TRBV5-6 TRBD1 once CASSTGTGNEQFF TGTGCCAGCAGCACAGGGACAGGCAATGAGCAGTTCTTC
TRBJ1-2 TRBV19 NA NA CASSRWADHYGYTF TGTGCCAGTTCTAGGTGGGCAGACCACTATGGCTACACCTTC
TRBJ2-1 TRBV7-9 TRBD2 NA CASSTGRSRGTGDEQFF TGTGCCAGCAGCACGGGGCGTTCGCGGGGGACTGGTGATGAGCAGTTCTTC
TRBJ1-3 TRBV6-1 NA NA CASTPSGASGNTIYF TGTGCCAGCACGCCCTCCGGGGCCTCTGGAAACACCATATATTTT
TRBJ2-5 TRBV6-1 NA once CAARSDSRKTQYF TGTGCCGCAAGGTCGGACAGCCGGAAGACCCAGTACTTC
TRBJ1-3 TRBV30 NA NA CAWNGQGRNTIYF TGTGCCTGGAATGGGCAGGGGAGAAACACCATATATTTT
TRBJ2-5 TRBV15 NA NA CATSRDQGTQYF TGTGCCACCAGCAGAGATCAGGGGACCCAGTACTTC
TRBJ1-1 TRBV7-8 NA NA CASSLSLGVGSRAFF TGTGCCAGCAGCTTATCTCTAGGGGTCGGCAGCCGAGCTTTCTTT
TRBJ2-1 TRBV10-2 NA NA CASSWDSNEQFF TGCGCCAGCAGCTGGGATTCCAATGAGCAGTTCTTC
TRBJ2-7 TRBV7-3 NA NA CASSLTPNYEQYF TGTGCCAGCAGCTTAACGCCCAACTACGAGCAGTACTTC
TRBJ2-1 TRBV11-3 NA once CASSLDGFEQFF TGTGCCAGCAGCTTAGATGGGTTTGAGCAGTTCTTC
TRBJ2-3 TRBV6-5 NA NA CASSPRGGDTQYF TGTGCCAGCAGTCCCAGGGGGGGGGATACGCAGTATTTT
TRBJ1-2 TRBV28 NA NA CASTGGYGYTF TGTGCCAGCACAGGAGGATATGGCTACACCTTC
TRBJ2-4 TRBV5-4 TRBD1 NA CASSSVTGIAKNIQYF TGTGCCAGCAGCTCTGTGACAGGGATAGCCAAAAACATTCAGTACTTC
TRBJ2-3 TRBV28 NA NA CASVGSTDTQYF TGTGCCAGCGTCGGGAGCACAGATACGCAGTATTTT
TRBJ1-3 TRBV11-2 NA NA CASSPTGGYSGNTIYF TGTGCCAGCAGCCCGACGGGGGGGTACTCTGGAAACACCATATATTTT
TRBJ1-4 TRBV19 TRBD1 once CASSVTGVGDEKLFF TGTGCCAGTAGTGTAACAGGGGTCGGGGACGAAAAACTGTTTTTT
TRBJ1-5 TRBV11-2 NA few CASSLEGVANQPQHF TGTGCCAGCAGCTTAGAAGGGGTAGCTAATCAGCCCCAGCATTTT
TRBJ1-1 TRBV2 TRBD1 few CASTGTGGVGKTEAFF TGTGCCAGCACCGGGACAGGGGGCGTGGGGAAGACTGAAGCTTTCTTT
TRBJ1-5 TRBV6-1 NA few CASSEDIRGNNQPQHF TGTGCCAGCAGTGAAGATATCCGGGGAAACAATCAGCCCCAGCATTTT
TRBJ1-2 TRBV21-1 NA NA CASIRHNYGYTF TGTGCCAGCATTAGGCACAACTATGGCTACACCTTC
TRBJ1-1 TRBV7-2 TRBD1 NA CASSGQGGTEAFF TGTGCCAGCAGCGGACAGGGGGGGACTGAAGCTTTCTTT
TRBJ1-3 TRBV7-8 NA once CASSLQGRVSSGNTIYF TGTGCCAGCAGTCTTCAGGGCCGAGTTAGCTCTGGAAACACCATATATTTT
TRBJ2-3 TRBV10-3 NA NA CAIQFLDTQYF TGTGCCATCCAGTTCCTCGATACGCAGTATTTT
TRBJ1-4 TRBV7-3 NA NA CASSLRGRPNEKLFF TGTGCCAGCAGCTTAAGAGGCCGCCCTAATGAAAAACTGTTTTTT
TRBJ1-4 TRBV5-6 NA NA CASSLVGATNEKLFF TGTGCCAGCAGCTTGGTCGGTGCAACTAATGAAAAACTGTTTTTT
TRBJ1-3 TRBV6-1 NA NA CASSSGNGNTIYF TGTGCCAGCAGCTCAGGGAATGGAAACACCATATATTTT
TRBJ2-6 TRBV28 NA NA CASSSNRFSGANVLTF TGTGCCAGCAGTTCCAACAGGTTTTCTGGGGCCAACGTCCTGACTTTC
TRBJ2-1 TRBV7-6 NA few CASSLGTYNEQFF TGTGCCAGCAGCTTAGGGACCTACAATGAGCAGTTCTTC
TRBJ1-2 TRBV29-1 NA NA CSGREIHRNGYTF TGCAGCGGGCGGGAAATTCATCGGAATGGCTACACCTTC
TRBJ1-1 TRBV6-4 NA NA CASSAGMNTEAFF TGTGCCAGCAGTGCGGGGATGAACACTGAAGCTTTCTTT
TRBJ1-1 TRBV19 NA NA CASSRGGNTEAFF TGTGCCAGTTCTAGGGGGGGGAACACTGAAGCTTTCTTT
TRBJ1-4 TRBV7-2 NA NA CASSLLSPGGSEKLFF TGTGCCAGCAGCTTATTGTCCCCGGGGGGCTCTGAAAAACTGTTTTTT
TRBJ1-1 TRBV19 NA NA CASTDTLNTEAFF TGTGCCAGTACGGACACTTTGAACACTGAAGCTTTCTTT
TRBJ1-1 TRBV5-6 NA NA CASSLAPGRHTEAFF TGTGCCAGCAGCTTGGCGCCCGGCAGGCACACTGAAGCTTTCTTT
TRBJ2-7 TRBV18 NA once CASSSLGGDEQYF TGTGCCAGCTCAAGCTTGGGGGGCGACGAGCAGTACTTC
TRBJ2-5 TRBV6-6 TRBD1 NA CASLDRGGNQETQYF TGTGCCAGCCTGGACAGGGGAGGAAACCAAGAGACCCAGTACTTC
TRBJ2-7 TRBV27 TRBD1 NA CASSDRGYEQYF TGTGCCAGCAGTGACAGGGGTTACGAGCAGTACTTC
TRBJ2-3 TRBV30 TRBD2 NA CAWSSGSSTDTQYF TGTGCCTGGAGTAGCGGGAGTAGCACAGATACGCAGTATTTT
TRBJ2-1 TRBV19 NA NA CASSIVASTSYNEQFF TGTGCCAGTAGTATAGTAGCGTCTACTTCCTACAATGAGCAGTTCTTC
TRBJ2-5 TRBV11-3 NA NA CASSSGSQETQYF TGTGCCAGCAGCTCCGGCAGTCAAGAGACCCAGTACTTC